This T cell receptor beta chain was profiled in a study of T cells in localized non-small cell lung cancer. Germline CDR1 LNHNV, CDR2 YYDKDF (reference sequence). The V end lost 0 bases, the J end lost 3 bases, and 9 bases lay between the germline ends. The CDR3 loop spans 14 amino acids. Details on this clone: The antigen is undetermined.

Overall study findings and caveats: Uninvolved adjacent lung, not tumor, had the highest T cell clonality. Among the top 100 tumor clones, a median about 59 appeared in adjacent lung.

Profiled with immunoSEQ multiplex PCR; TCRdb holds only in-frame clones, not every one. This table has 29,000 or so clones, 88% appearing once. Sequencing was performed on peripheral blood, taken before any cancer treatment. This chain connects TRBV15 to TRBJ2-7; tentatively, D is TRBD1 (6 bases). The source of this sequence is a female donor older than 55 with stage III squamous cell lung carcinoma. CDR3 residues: CATSRDRGLYEQYF. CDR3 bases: TGTGCCACCAGCAGAGACAGGGGCCTCTACGAGCAGTACTTC.